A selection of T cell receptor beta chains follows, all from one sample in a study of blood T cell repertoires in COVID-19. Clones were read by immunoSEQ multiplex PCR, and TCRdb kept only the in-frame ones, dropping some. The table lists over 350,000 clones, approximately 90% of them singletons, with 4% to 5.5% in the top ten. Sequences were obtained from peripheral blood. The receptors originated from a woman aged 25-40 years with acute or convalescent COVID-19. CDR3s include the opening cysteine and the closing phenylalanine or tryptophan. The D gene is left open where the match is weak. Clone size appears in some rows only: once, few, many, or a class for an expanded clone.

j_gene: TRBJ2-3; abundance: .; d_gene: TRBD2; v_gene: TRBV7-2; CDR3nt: TGTGCCAGCAGCTTTAGCGGGAGTAGCACAGATACGCAGTATTTT; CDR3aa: CASSFSGSSTDTQYF
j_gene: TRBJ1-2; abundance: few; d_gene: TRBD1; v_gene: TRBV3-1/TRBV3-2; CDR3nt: TGTGCCAGCAGACACAGGGGAAACTATGGCTACACCTTC; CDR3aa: CASRHRGNYGYTF
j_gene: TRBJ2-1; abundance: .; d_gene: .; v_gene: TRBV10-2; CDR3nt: TGCGCCAGCAGTGGACGACCCGGGGGCAATGAGCAGTTCTTC; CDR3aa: CASSGRPGGNEQFF
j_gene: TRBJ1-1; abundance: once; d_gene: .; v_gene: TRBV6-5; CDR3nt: TGTGCCAGCAGTTACTCAAGGGGAAACACTGAAGCTTTCTTT; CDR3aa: CASSYSRGNTEAFF
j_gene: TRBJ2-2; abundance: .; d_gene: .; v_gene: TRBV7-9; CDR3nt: TGTGCCAGCACCAGCCCGGCGAACACCGGGGAGCTGTTTTTT; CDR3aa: CASTSPANTGELFF
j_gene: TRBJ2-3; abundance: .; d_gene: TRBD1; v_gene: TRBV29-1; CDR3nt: TGCAGCGTTGGACAGGGCATCACAGATACGCAGTATTTT; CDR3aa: CSVGQGITDTQYF
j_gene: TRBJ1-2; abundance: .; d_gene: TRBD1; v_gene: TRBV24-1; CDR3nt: TGTGCCACCAGTGATTCCGCCGGGACAGGGGCTGGCTACACCTTC; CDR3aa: CATSDSAGTGAGYTF
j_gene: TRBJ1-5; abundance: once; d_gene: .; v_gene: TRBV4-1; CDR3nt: TGCGCCAGCAGCCAAGAAGGTCGGAAGGGGAATCAGCCCCAGCATTTT; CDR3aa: CASSQEGRKGNQPQHF
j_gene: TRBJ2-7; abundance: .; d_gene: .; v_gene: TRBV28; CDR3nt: TGTGCCAGCGGGGGCCTATACGAGCAGTACTTC; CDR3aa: CASGGLYEQYF
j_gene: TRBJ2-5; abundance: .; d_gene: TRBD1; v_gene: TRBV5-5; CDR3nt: TGTGCCAGCAGCTTGGCGGACAGGGGGCAAGAGACCCAGTACTTC; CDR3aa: CASSLADRGQETQYF
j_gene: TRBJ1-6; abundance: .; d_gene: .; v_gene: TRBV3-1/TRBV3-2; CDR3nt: TGTGCCAGCAGCCAGGGCGGCAGGGGTAATTCACCCCTCCACTTT; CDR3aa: CASSQGGRGNSPLHF
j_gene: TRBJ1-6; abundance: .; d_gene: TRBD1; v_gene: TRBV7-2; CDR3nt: TGTGCCAGCAGCCTTTCTACGGGACAGACTAATTCACCCCTCCACTTT; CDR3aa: CASSLSTGQTNSPLHF
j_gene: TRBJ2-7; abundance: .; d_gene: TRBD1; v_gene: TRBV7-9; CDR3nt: TGTGCCAGCAGCTTAGACAGGGGAGCCTACGAGCAGTACTTC; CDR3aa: CASSLDRGAYEQYF
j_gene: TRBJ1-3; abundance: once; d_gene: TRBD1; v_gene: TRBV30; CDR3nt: TGTGCCTGGAACCCGCTAGAGGGGGCGGCAGGAAACACCATATATTTT; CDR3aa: CAWNPLEGAAGNTIYF
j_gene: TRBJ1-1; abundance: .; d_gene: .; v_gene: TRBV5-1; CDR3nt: TGCGCCAGCAGCTTGACAAAACCGAACACTGAAGCTTTCTTT; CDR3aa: CASSLTKPNTEAFF
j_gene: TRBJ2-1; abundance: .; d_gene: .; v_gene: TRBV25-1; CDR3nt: TGTGCCAGCAGTAGGGGTAATGAGCAGTTCTTC; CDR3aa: CASSRGNEQFF
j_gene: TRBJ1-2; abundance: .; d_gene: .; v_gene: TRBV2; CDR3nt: TGTGCCAGCAGTTTAAGGTCAGGGGTTAACTATGGCTACACCTTC; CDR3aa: CASSLRSGVNYGYTF
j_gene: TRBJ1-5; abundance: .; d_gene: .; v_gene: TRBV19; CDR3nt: TGTGCCAGTAGTTCCTTGTATCAGCCCCAGCATTTT; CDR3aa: CASSSLYQPQHF
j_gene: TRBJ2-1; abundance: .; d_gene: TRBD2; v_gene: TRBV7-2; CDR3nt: TGTGCCAGCCCTCCGGTGGGGGGGTGGGATGAGCAGTTCTTC; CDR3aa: CASPPVGGWDEQFF
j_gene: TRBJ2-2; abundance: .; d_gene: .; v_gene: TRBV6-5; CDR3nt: TGTGCCAGCAGTTACTACGGACAAAACACCGGGGAGCTGTTTTTT; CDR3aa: CASSYYGQNTGELFF
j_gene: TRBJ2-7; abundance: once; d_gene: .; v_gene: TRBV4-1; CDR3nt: TGCGCCAGCAGCCCTCGGGACACCGCCTACGAGCAGTACTTC; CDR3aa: CASSPRDTAYEQYF
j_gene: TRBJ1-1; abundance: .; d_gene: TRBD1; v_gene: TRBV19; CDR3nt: TGTGCCAGTAGTATACAGGGGGTCGCTGAAGCTTTCTTT; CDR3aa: CASSIQGVAEAFF
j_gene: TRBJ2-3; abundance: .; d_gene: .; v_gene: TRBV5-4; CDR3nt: TGTGCCAGCAGCTCGGGGGGCGGCGGGACAAATAGCACAGATACGCAGTATTTT; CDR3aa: CASSSGGGGTNSTDTQYF
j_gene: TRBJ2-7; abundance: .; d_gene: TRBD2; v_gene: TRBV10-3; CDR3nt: TGTGCCATCAGTCAATCTAGCGGGGGGCCGGTCGAGCAGTACTTC; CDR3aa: CAISQSSGGPVEQYF
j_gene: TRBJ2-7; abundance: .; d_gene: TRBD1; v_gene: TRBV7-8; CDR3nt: TGTGCCAGCAGCCCAATTGCCGGGACAGGGATCTACGAGCAGTACTTC; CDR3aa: CASSPIAGTGIYEQYF
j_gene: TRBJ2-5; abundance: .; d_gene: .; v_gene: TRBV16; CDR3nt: TGTGCCAGCAGCCTTCGGGGATCCCAAGAGACCCAGTACTTC; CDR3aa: CASSLRGSQETQYF
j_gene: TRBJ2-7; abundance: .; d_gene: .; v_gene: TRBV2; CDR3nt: TGTGCCAGCAGTGACCGTCTTAGCTACGAGCAGTACTTC; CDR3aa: CASSDRLSYEQYF
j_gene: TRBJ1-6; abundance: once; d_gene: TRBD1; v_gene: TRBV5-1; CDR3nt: TGCGCCAGCAGCTTGACTCAGGGGGCGAATTCACCCCTCCACTTT; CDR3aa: CASSLTQGANSPLHF
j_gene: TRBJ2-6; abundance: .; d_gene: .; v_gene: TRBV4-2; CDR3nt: TGTGCCAGCAGCCAAAGTATCCGGGACTCTGGGGCCAACGTCCTGACTTTC; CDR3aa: CASSQSIRDSGANVLTF
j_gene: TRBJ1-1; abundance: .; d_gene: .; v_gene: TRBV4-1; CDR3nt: TGCGCCAGCAGCCAATCTAGGGGGACGGATACTGAAGCTTTCTTT; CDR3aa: CASSQSRGTDTEAFF
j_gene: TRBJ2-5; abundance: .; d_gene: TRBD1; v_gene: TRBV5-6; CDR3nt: TGTGCCAGTGGGGACAGCCTCGCGACCCAGTACTTC; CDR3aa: CASGDSLATQYF
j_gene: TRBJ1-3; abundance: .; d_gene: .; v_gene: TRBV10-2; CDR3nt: TGCGCCAGCTCTCAAGGGAGCTCTGGAAACACCATATATTTT; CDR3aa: CASSQGSSGNTIYF
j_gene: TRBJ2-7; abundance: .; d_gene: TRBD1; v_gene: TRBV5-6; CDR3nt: TGTGCCAGCAGCTTGGCCGGGACAGGGGGCGCGGGTTACGAGCAGTACTTC; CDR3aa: CASSLAGTGGAGYEQYF
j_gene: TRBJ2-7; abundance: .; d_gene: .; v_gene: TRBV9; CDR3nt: TGTGCCAGCAGCAAAGAGGAGGTCCTCTACTTCGAGCAGTACTTC; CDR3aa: CASSKEEVLYFEQYF
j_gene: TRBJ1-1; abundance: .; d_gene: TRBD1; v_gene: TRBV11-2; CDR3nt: TGTGCCAGCAGTTTCGTCGCCGGGACAGCGAACACTGAAGCTTTCTTT; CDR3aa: CASSFVAGTANTEAFF
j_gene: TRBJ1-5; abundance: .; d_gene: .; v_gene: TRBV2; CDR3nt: TGTGCCAGCAGTGCTGAGACAAGCAATCAGCCCCAGCATTTT; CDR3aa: CASSAETSNQPQHF
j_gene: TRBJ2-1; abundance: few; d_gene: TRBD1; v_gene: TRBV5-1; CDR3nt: TGCGCCAGCCGAATCACCGGGACAGAGACCTACAATGAGCAGTTCTTC; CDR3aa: CASRITGTETYNEQFF
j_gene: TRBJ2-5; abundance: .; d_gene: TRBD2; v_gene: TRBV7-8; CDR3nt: TGTGCCAGCAGCTTAAGTAGCGGGGGTTATAAAGAGACCCAGTACTTC; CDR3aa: CASSLSSGGYKETQYF
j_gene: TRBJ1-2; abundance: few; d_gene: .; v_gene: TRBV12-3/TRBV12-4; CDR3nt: TGTGCCAGCAGTGGTTATACAAGCGTCGGCTACACCTTC; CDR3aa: CASSGYTSVGYTF
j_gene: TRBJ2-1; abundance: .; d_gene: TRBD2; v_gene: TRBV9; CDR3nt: TGTGCCAGCAGCGCCGCCGGGGGGGGACACAATGAGCAGTTCTTC; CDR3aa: CASSAAGGGHNEQFF
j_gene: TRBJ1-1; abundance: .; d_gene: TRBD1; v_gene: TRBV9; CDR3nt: TGTGCCAGCAGCGTAGCGGGACAGGGAACTGAAGCTTTCTTT; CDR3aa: CASSVAGQGTEAFF
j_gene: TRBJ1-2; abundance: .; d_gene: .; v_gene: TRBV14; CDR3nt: TGTGCCAGCAGCCAAGGGAGATACGATGGCTACACCTTC; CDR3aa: CASSQGRYDGYTF
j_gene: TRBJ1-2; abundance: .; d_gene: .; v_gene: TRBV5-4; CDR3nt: TGTGCCAGCAGCCCGACAAGCAGGGTAGTTCAGGGGTATGGCTACACCTTC; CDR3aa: CASSPTSRVVQGYGYTF
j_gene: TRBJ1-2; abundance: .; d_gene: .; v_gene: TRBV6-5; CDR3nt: TGTGCCAGCAGTTACCAGGGAGGGTATGGCTACACCTTC; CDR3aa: CASSYQGGYGYTF
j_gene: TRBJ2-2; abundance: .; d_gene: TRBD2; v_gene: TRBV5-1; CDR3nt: TGCGCCAGCAGCTTGTCTAGCGGGGGTAGCACCGGGGAGCTGTTTTTT; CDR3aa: CASSLSSGGSTGELFF
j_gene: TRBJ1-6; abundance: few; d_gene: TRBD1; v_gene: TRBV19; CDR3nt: TGTGCCAGTAGTACAGGGGGCGATAATTCACCCCTCCACTTT; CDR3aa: CASSTGGDNSPLHF
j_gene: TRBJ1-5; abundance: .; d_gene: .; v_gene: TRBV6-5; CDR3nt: TGTGCCGCCAGCAAGGAGAGTACTTCTAATCAGCCCCAGCATTTT; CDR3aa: CAASKESTSNQPQHF
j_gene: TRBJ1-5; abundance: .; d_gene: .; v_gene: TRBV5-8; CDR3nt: TGTGCCAGCAGCTTGGGCCAGTCGCTCAATCAGCCCCAGCATTTT; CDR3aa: CASSLGQSLNQPQHF
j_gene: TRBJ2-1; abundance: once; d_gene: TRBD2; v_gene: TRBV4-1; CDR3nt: TGCGCCAGCAGCCCGGGACTAGCAAACTACAATGAGCAGTTCTTC; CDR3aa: CASSPGLANYNEQFF
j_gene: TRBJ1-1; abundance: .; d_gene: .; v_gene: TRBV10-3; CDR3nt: TGTGCCATCAGTGAGCAGGGGTTGAACACTGAAGCTTTCTTT; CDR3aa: CAISEQGLNTEAFF
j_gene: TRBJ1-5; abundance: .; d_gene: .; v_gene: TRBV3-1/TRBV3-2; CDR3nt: TGTGCCAGCAGCCAAGGACAGAGCAATCAGCCCCAGCATTTT; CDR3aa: CASSQGQSNQPQHF